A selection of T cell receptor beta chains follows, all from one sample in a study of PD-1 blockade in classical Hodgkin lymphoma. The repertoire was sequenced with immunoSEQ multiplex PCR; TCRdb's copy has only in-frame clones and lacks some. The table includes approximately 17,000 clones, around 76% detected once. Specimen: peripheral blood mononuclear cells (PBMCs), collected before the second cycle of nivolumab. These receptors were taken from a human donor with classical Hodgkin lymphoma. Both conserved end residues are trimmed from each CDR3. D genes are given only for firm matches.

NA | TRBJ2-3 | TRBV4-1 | ASSTPSRVQTDTQY
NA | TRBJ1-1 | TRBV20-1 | SGANDLTF
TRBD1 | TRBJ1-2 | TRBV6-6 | ASSSYRGYGYT
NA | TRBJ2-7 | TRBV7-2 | ASSPEFFSYEQY
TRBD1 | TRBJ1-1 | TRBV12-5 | ASETGRVGVTEAF
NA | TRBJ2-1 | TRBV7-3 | ASSTSAGSYNEQF
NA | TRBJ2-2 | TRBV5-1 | ASSLVVREGPLFGELF
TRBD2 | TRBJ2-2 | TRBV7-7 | ASSLDDGGYGGELF
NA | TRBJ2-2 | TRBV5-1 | ASSLGDIHTGELF
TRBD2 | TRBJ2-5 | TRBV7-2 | ASSGRAGGGETQY
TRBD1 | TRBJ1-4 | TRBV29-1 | SAWTGGDEKLF
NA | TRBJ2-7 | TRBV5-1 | ASSLTTATGYRESEQY
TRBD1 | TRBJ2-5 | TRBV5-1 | ASSLSGQPIQETQY
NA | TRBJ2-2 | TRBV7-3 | ASSPLPTGVGGELF
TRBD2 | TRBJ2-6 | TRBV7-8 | ASSPLFSGVQSSLLT
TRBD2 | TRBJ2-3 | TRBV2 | ASSYERGPNTDTQY
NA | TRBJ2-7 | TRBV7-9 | ASSSELEQY
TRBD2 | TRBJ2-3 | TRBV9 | ASSVETGGRADTQY
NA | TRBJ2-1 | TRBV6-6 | ASSYSRVYNEQF
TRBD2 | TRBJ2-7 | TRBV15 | ATSRGTSASEQY
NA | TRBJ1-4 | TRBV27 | ASSHGGEKLF
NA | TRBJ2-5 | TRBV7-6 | ASSSPSFGGYETQY
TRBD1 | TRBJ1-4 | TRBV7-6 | ASSLARDRGWEKLF
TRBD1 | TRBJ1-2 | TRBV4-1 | ASGVQGGYGYT
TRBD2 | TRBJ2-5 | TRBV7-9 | ASSLVAGGPGETQY
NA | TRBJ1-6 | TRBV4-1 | ASSLRTRGDYNSPLH
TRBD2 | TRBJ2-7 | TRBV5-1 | ASSLGGGYGQHEQY
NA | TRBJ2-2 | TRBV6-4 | ASSLEGGSGELF
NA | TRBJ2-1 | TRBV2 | ASQTGYNEQF
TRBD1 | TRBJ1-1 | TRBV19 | ASSIGGGGMNTEAF
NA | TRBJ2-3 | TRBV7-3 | ASSLAGREVDTQY
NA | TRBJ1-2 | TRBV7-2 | ASSLRTPNYGYT
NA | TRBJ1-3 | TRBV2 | ASSRETGYSGNTIY
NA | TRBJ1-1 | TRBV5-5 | ASSQGRVNTEAF
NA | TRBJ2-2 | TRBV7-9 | ASSHQRANTGELF
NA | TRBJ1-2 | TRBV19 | ASSIWGSHGYT
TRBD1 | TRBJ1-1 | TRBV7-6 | ASSLEVGTGASEAF
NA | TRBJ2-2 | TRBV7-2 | ASSPWAESGGLF